One TCR beta chain is described in this entry. It lacks a known antigen. Library method: 5' RACE. The input for every TCR library was around 3,800 ng of total RNA. For each sample, cDNA was synthesized in eight separate reactions using SMARTScribe reverse transcriptase. Unique molecular identifiers containing a 6-nucleotide sample barcode were introduced through template switching during cDNA synthesis. TCRalpha and TCRbeta cDNA was amplified in two nested PCRs of around 15 and 9 cycles, and bead purification was carried out after each PCR. Before amplification, the cDNA was treated with uracil DNA-glycosylase and purified using the QIAquick PCR purification kit. The second PCR added Illumina TruSeq-compatible adapters along with sample-specific barcodes. Library quality and concentration were checked on TapeStation and Qubit, and libraries were pooled at approximately 4.7 ng each. Sequencing of pooled libraries was carried out on an Illumina HiSeq2500 single-index Rapid Run using 2 x 100 bp reads and custom sequencing primers. Under the source paper's analysis protocol: MiGEC version 1.2.6 was used for UMI-based consensus assembly, which corrected PCR and sequencing errors. MiXCR version 2.1.1 was used for V(D)J alignment, clonotype assembly and CDR3 extraction. Gene usage, clonotype sharing and MAIT/NKT TCR abundance were normalised by analysing the top 1000, 10 000 and 20 000 clonotypes per sample. After downsampling to 27 000 UMIs, diversity was calculated as the inverse Simpson index using the vegan R package. Statistical testing used paired Mann-Whitney U tests on the discordant twin pairs and applied Benjamini-Hochberg correction for multiple testing. Each entry corresponds to one CDR3 protein sequence from reads that TCRdb reprocessed, and DNA is not given. The V and J calls shown here were made by TCRdb, not taken from the authors' results. The table held for this sample gives some 150,000 distinct CDR3 sequences. Roughly 2.6% of the sample belongs to the ten largest clones.

CDR1 and CDR2 are read off the germline V gene as SGHTA and FQGNSA. From cysteine to phenylalanine, the CDR3 is 13 amino acids long. No DNA sequence was recorded. The sample is drawn from a study of monozygotic twins with inflammatory bowel disease (dated 2019 in TCRdb). About the investigation overall: A total of roughly 28 monozygotic twin pairs were included in the full study, comprising nine German pairs (four IBD-concordant, five IBD-discordant) and 19 IBD-discordant Danish pairs. The search for disease-associated traits relied mainly on comparing, within discordant pairs, IBD patients with their genetically identical healthy co-twins. Each individual had, on average, about 151 000 unique TCRalpha sequences and 181 000 unique TCRbeta sequences available for analysis. Paper-wide results and their limitations: IBD patients shared fewer clonotypes with other individuals than healthy twins did, most markedly in patients showing signs of disease activity. Repertoire similarity did not differ between concordant and discordant twins, which could be due to limited statistical power. The analysis was unable to tell different T cell subtypes apart. No single strong signal or clonotype linked to IBD turned up in the results, so the idea that one exists was not supported. TCRbeta repertoire diversity, by inverse Simpson index, was decreased in IBD patients compared with their healthy co-twins. Because patients were on differing immunosuppressive treatments, the repertoires may have picked up extra background noise and inter-individual variability.

From each donor, a roughly 2.5 ml peripheral blood sample was collected into PAXgene tubes and stored at -80 degrees C. Without any T cell sorting, total RNA was extracted from whole blood using the PAXgene blood miRNA kit on an automated QIAcube. Peripheral blood from monozygotic twin pairs who were concordant or discordant for inflammatory bowel disease underwent deep TCRalpha and TCRbeta repertoire profiling using unique molecular barcoding. Smoking habits were recorded for all twin pairs, and individuals were classified as current, former or never smokers. Sequenced: blood. The V and J segments used are TRBV7-2 and TRBJ2-3; TCRdb's D call, TRBD1, is unchecked because there is no DNA. The receptor comes from a human donor with ulcerative colitis or Crohn's disease, or a healthy co-twin of an affected twin (not recorded which). This receptor carries the CDR3 CASSSRQTDTQYF.